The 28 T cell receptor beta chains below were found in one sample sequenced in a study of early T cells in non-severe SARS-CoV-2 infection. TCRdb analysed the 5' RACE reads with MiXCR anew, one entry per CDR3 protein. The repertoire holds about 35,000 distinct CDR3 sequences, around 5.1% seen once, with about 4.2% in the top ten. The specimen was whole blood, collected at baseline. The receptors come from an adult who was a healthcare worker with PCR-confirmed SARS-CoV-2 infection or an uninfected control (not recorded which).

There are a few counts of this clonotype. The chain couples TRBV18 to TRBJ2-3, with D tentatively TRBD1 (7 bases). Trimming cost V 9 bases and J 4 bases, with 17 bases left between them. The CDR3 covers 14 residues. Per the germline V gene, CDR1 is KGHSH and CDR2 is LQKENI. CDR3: CASRRQGGSDTQYF. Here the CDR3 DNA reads TGTGCCAGTCGGAGACAGGGAGGCTCAGATACGCAGTATTTT.

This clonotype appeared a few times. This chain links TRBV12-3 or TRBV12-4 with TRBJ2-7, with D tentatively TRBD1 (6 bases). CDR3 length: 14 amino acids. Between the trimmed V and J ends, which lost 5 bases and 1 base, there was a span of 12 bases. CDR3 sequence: CASSGSGVSYEQYF. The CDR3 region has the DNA TGTGCCAGCAGTGGCTCAGGGGTTTCCTACGAGCAGTACTTC.

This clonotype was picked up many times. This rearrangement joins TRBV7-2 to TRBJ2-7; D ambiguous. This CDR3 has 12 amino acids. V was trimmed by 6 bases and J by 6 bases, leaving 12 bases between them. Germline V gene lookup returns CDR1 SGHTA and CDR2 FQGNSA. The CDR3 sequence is CASSPTRSEQYF. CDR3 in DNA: TGTGCCAGCAGTCCGACAAGGAGCGAGCAGTACTTC.

Written as DNA, the CDR3 is TGTGCCAGCAGTGACGGGGGACGGAGGCGTTTAAGCGGGGAGCTGTTTTTT. As protein: CASSDGGRRRLSGELFF. V gene TRBV2 combines with J gene TRBJ2-2; the D gene is possibly TRBD2 (6 bases). Between the trimmed V and J ends, which lost 3 bases and 7 bases, there was a span of 21 bases. The CDR3 consists of 17 residues. The germline V gene encodes CDR1 SNHLY and CDR2 FYNNEI.

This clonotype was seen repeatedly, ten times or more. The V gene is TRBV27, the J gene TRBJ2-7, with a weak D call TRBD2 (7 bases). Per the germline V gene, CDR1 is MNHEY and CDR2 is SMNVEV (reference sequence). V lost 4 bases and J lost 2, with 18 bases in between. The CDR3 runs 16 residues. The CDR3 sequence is CASSSPAGAPPYEQYF. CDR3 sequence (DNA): TGTGCCAGCAGTTCCCCGGCGGGGGCCCCCCCCTACGAGCAGTACTTC.

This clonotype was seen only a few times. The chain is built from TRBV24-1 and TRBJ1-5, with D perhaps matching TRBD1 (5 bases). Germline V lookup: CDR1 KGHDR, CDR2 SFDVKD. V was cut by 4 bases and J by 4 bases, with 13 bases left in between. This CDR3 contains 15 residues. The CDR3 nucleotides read TGTGCCACCAGTGAGGGACCGACGAGTAATCAGCCCCAGCATTTT. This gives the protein CATSEGPTSNQPQHF.

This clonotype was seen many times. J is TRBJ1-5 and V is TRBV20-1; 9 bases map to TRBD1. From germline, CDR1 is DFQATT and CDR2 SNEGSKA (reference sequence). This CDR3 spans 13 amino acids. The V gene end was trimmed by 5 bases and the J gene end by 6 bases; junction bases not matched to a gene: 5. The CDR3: CSAGQGWVQPQHF. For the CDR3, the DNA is TGCAGTGCTGGACAGGGGTGGGTTCAGCCCCAGCATTTT.

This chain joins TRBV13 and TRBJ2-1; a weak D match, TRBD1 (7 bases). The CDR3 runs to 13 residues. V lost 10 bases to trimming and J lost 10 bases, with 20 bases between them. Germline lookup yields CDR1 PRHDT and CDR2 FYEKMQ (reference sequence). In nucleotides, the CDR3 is TGTGCCAACAGTGCAAAGGGGGCGGGAGAGCAGTTCTTC. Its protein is CANSAKGAGEQFF. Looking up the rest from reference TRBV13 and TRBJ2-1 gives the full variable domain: AAGVIQSPRHLIKEKRETATLKCYPIPRHDTVYWYQQGPGQDPQFLISFYEKMQSDKGSIPDRFSAQQFSDYHSELNMSSLELGDSALYFCANSAKGAGEQFFGPGTRLTVL.

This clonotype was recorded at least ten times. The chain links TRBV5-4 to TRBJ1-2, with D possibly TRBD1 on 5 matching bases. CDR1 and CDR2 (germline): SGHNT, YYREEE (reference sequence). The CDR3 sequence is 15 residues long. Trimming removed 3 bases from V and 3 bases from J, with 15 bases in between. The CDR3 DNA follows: TGTGCCAGCAGCTCCGAATTTCCGGGGGACTATGGCTACACCTTC. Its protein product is CASSSEFPGDYGYTF.

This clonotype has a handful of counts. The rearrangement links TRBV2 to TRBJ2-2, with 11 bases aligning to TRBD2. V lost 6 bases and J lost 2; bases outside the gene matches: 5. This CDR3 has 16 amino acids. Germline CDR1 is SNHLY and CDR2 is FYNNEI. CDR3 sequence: CASSPRLAGNTGELFF. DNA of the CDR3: TGTGCCAGCAGCCCCCGACTAGCGGGAAACACCGGGGAGCTGTTTTTT.

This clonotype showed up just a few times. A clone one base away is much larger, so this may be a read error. The CDR3 coding sequence is TGTGCCACCCTCAGGGGAGGTGGAAACTCCATATATTTT. Protein: CATLRGGGNSIYF. The genes are TRBV12-3 or TRBV12-4 and TRBJ1-3, with D maybe TRBD1 (6 bases). This CDR3 has 13 amino acids.

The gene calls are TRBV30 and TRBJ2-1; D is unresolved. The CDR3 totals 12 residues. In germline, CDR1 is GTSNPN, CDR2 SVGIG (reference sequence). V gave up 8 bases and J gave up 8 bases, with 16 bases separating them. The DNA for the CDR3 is TGTGCCCGCTCTGAGAGGCGCGATGAGCAGTTCTTC. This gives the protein CARSERRDEQFF.

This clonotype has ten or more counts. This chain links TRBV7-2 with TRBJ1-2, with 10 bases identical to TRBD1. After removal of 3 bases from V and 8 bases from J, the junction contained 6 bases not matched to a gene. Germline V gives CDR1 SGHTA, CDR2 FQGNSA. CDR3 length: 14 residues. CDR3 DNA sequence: TGTGCCAGCAGCTTGAGACAGGGGGCCCGGGGCTACACCTTC. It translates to CASSLRQGARGYTF.

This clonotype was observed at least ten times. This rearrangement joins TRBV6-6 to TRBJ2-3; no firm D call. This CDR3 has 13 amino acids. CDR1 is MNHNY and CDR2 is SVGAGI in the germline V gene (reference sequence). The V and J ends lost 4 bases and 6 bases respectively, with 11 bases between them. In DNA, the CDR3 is TGTGCCAGCAGTTTACCTCCCAAGGATACGCAGTATTTT. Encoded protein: CASSLPPKDTQYF.

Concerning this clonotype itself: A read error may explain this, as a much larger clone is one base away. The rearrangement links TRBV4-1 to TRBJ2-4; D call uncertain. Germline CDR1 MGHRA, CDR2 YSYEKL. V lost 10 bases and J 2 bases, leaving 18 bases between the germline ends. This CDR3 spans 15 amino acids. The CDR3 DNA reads TGCGCCATCACCCTCACAGACGTCCCCAAAAACATTCAGTACTTC. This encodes CAITLTDVPKNIQYF.

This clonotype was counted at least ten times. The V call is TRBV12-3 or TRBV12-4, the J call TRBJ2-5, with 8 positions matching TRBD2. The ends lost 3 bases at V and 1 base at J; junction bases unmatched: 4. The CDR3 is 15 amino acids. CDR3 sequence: CASSFAGGRQETQYF. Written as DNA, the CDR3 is TGTGCCAGCAGTTTTGCGGGGGGCCGCCAAGAGACCCAGTACTTC.

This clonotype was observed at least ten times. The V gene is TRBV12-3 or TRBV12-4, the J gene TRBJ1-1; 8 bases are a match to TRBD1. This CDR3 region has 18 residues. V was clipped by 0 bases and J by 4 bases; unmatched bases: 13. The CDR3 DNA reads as TGTGCCAGCAGTTTAGCCCGATTCGGGACAGGAGGGGGCACTGAAGCTTTCTTT. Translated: CASSLARFGTGGGTEAFF.

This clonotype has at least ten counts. The CDR3 region is CASTPDRPGAEAFF. The CDR3 bases are TGTGCCAGCACCCCGGACAGGCCTGGCGCTGAAGCTTTCTTT. This sequence joins TRBV28 and TRBJ1-1; 7 bases agree with TRBD1. V was clipped by 7 bases and J by 6 bases; unmatched bases: 11. Per the germline V gene, CDR1 is MDHEN and CDR2 is SYDVKM. The CDR3 sequence is 14 residues long.

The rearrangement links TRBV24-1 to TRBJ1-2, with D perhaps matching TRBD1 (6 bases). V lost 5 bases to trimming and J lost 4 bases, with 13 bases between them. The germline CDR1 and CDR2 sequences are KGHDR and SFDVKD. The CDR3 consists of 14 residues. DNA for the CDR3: TGTGCCACCAGTGGTACAGGGCTCGGCTATGGCTACACCTTC. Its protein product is CATSGTGLGYGYTF.

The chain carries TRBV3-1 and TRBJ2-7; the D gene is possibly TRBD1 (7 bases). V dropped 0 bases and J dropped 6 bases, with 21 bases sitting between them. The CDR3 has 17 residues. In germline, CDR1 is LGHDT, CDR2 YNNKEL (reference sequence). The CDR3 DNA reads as TGTGCCAGCAGCCAAGATCAGGGGTGGAGCAGGGGGGTCGAGCAGTACTTC. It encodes CASSQDQGWSRGVEQYF.

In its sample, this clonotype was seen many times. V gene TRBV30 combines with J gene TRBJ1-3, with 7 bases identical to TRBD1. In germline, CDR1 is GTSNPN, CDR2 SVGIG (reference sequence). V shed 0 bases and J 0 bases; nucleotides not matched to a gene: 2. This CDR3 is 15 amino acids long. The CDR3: CAWSVGTASGNTIYF. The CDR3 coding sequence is TGTGCCTGGAGTGTCGGGACAGCCTCTGGAAACACCATATATTTT. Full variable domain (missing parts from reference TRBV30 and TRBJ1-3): SQTIHQWPATLVQPVGSPLSLECTVEGTSNPNLYWYRQAAGRGLQLLFYSVGIGQISSEVPQNLSASRPQDRQFILSSKKLLLSDSGFYLCAWSVGTASGNTIYFGEGSWLTVV.

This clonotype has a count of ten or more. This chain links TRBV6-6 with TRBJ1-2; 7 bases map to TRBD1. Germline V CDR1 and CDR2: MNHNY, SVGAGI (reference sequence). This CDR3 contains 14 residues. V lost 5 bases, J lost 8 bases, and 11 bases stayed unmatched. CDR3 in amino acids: CASSPSPGTVGYTF. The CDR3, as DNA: TGTGCCAGCAGTCCTTCCCCCGGGACAGTGGGCTACACCTTC.

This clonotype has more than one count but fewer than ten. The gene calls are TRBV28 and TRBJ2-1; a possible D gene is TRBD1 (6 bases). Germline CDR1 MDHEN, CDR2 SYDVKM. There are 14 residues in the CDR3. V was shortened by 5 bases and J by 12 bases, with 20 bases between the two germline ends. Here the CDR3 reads CASSTQTGRIGQFF. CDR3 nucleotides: TGTGCCAGCAGTACCCAGACAGGCCGAATAGGGCAGTTCTTC.

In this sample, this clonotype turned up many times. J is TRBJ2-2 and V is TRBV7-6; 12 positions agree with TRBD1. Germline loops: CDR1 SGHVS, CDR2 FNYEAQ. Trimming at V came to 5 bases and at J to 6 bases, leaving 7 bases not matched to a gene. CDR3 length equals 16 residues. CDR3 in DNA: TGTGCCAGCAGCCAATTGGGACAGGGGGCGGCCGGGGAGCTGTTTTTT. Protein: CASSQLGQGAAGELFF.

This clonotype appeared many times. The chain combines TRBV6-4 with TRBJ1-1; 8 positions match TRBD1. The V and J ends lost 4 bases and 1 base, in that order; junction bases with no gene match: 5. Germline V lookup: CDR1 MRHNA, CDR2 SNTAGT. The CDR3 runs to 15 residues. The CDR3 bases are TGTGCCAGCAGTGGGACAGGGTCGGGGAACACTGAAGCTTTCTTT. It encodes CASSGTGSGNTEAFF.

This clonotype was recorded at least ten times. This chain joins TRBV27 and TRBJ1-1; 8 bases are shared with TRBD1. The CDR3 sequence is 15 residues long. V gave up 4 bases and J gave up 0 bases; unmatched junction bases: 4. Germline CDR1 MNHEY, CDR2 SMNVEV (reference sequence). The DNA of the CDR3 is TGTGCCAGCAGTTCATTGACAGGGGTGAACACTGAAGCTTTCTTT. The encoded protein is CASSSLTGVNTEAFF.

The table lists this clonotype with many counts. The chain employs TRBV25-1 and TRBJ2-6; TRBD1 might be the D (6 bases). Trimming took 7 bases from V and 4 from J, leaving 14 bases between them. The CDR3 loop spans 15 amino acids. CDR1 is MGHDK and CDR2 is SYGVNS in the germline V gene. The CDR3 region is CASTMGAPGANVLTF. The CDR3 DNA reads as TGTGCCAGCACGATGGGGGCGCCCGGGGCCAACGTCCTGACTTTC.

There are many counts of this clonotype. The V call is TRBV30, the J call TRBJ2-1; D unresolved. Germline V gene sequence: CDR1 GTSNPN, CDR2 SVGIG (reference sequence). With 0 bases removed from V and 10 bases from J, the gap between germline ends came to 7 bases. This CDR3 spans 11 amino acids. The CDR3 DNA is TGTGCCTGGAGTGTACTGGGGGAGCAGTTCTTC. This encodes CAWSVLGEQFF.